What follows are 4 T cell receptor beta chains derived from one specimen sequenced in a study of control samples from healthy donors and cancer patients. Data came from immunoSEQ multiplex PCR; TCRdb stores just in-frame clones and leaves some out. The sample carries about 140,000 clones, about 90% recorded once. Sequencing used blood. Receptors were obtained from a man in his late teens or twenties in good health.

The V and J genes are TRBV18 and TRBJ1-6; the match to TRBD1 covers 7 bases. Germline V CDR1 and CDR2: KGHSH, LQKENI. CDR3 length equals 15 residues. After removal of 1 base from V and 7 bases from J, the junction contained 4 bases not matched to a gene. The CDR3 is CASSPQGAENSPLHF. CDR3 coding DNA: TGTGCCAGCTCACCACAGGGGGCGGAAAATTCACCCCTCCACTTT.

This chain connects TRBV3-1 (or the pseudogene TRBV3-2) to TRBJ2-3; no clear D. Trimming stripped 6 bases from V and 1 base from J, with 8 bases between. Germline V CDR1 and CDR2: LGHDT, YNNKEL (reference sequence). The CDR3 spans 13 residues. The CDR3 nucleotides read TGTGCCAGCAGGCCACAAGGCACAGATACGCAGTATTTT. Protein sequence: CASRPQGTDTQYF.

This clone was seen only a few times. The sample carries other DNA sequences with the same CDR3. The chain carries TRBV28 and TRBJ1-4; the match to TRBD1 covers 7 bases. Per germline, CDR1 MDHEN and CDR2 SYDVKM. The CDR3 sequence is 14 residues long. J lost 3 bases, V lost 6 bases, and 4 bases had no gene match. The CDR3 bases are TGTGCCAGCAGCCGGGGACAGTCTAATGAAAAACTGTTTTTT. Protein sequence: CASSRGQSNEKLFF. Looking up the rest from reference TRBV28 and TRBJ1-4 gives the full variable domain: DVKVTQSSRYLVKRTGEKVFLECVQDMDHENMFWYRQDPGLGLRLIYFSYDVKMKEKGDIPEGYSVSREKKERFSLILESASTNQTSMYLCASSRGQSNEKLFFGSGTQLSVL.

The chain recombines TRBV6-1 with TRBJ2-1; 8 bases are a match to TRBD2. From germline, CDR1 is MNHNS and CDR2 SASEGT. Trimming removed 1 base from V and 6 bases from J; junction bases left unmatched: 5. The CDR3 extends over 15 amino acids. CDR3 DNA sequence: TGTGCCAGCAGTGAAGGAACGGGGGGGGGCAATGAGCAGTTCTTC. It yields the protein CASSEGTGGGNEQFF.